The TCR beta chain described here comes from a study of T cell responses to AZD1222 COVID-19 vaccine. Study observations and caveats: Donors skewed white British and female; clonal diversity was possibly underestimated. The study identified only five to seven AZD1222 recipients as seropositive at baseline.

Pooled samples include second doses given at about 4 or 12 weeks. Germline loops: CDR1 MNHEY, CDR2 SVGAGI. V was cut by 1 base and J by 6 bases, with 13 bases left in between. This CDR3 has 14 amino acids. As concerns this clone: What it binds is unknown.

This table comes from immunoSEQ multiplex PCR, and its TCRdb copy is limited to in-frame clones, with some not included. The sample consists of about 120,000 clones, approximately 94% of them appearing once. This chain joins TRBV6-5 and TRBJ2-7, with TRBD1 as a possible D gene (6 bases). The origin of this receptor is an adult who received the AZD1222 COVID-19 vaccine. This specimen was peripheral blood, taken 28 days after the second AZD1222 dose. CDR3 coding DNA: TGTGCCAGCAGTTACTACGGGACAAGTCGCGAGCAGTACTTC. Translating gives CASSYYGTSREQYF.